One and the same sample provided the 26 T cell receptor beta chains below, sequenced in a study of PD-1 blockade in classical Hodgkin lymphoma. The sample's time point: cycle 4 day 1 (C4D1), after around six weeks of nivolumab. Following autologous stem cell transplantation, relapse occurred in every patient, and exposure to brentuximab vedotin varied. The protocol was immunoSEQ multiplex PCR, while the TCRdb copy is restricted to in-frame clones and leaves out a portion. The table has about 64,000 clones, around nine tenths seen once. The starting material was peripheral blood mononuclear cells (PBMCs), obtained before the fourth cycle of nivolumab. Every receptor here comes from a human donor with classical Hodgkin lymphoma.

The chain has TRBV7-9 and TRBJ1-4; 9 bases fit TRBD1. With 5 bases clipped from V and 3 bases from J, the junction kept 4 bases outside the gene matches. This CDR3 has 15 amino acids. Germline assignment: CDR1 SEHNR and CDR2 FQNEAQ (reference sequence). CDR3 protein: CASSGGTGPNEKLFF. The CDR3, as DNA: TGTGCCAGCAGCGGCGGGACAGGGCCTAATGAAAAACTGTTTTTT.

This chain joins TRBV19 and TRBJ1-1; D is ambiguous. Trimming removed 8 bases at V and 6 bases at J, with 16 bases between. There are 13 residues in the CDR3. The germline gives CDR1 LNHDA, CDR2 SQIVND (reference sequence). The CDR3 protein is CASLALGSAEAFF. In nucleotides, the CDR3 is TGTGCCAGTCTAGCATTGGGGTCTGCTGAAGCTTTCTTT.

V usage is TRBV5-1 and J usage is TRBJ1-1; a weak D match, TRBD1 (5 bases). The germline V and J ends were trimmed by 6 bases and 2 bases, with 14 bases remaining between them. The CDR3 extends over 14 amino acids. Germline CDR1 SGHRS, CDR2 YFSETQ. CDR3 region: CASNTGGTNTEAFF. The CDR3 DNA is TGCGCCAGCAACACGGGAGGGACTAACACTGAAGCTTTCTTT.

This rearrangement joins TRBV20-1 to TRBJ2-5; D gene unclear. Per the germline V gene, CDR1 is DFQATT and CDR2 is SNEGSKA (reference sequence). CDR3 length: 10 residues. This CDR3 reads CSATRETQYF. CDR3 in DNA: TGCAGCGCCACGCGAGAGACCCAGTACTTC.

About this clone: One end of the junction is discordant with germline, which a read error may explain. The rearrangement joins TRBV5-1 to TRBJ1-6; D gene ambiguous. The CDR3 totals 14 residues. Germline loops: CDR1 SGHRS, CDR2 YFSETQ. The CDR3 spells CASSLEVHNSPLHF. In DNA, the CDR3 is TGCGCCAGCAGCTTGGAAGTGCATAACTCACCCCTCCACTTT. The whole variable domain, filled in from reference TRBV5-1 and TRBJ1-6, reads KAGVTQTPRYLIKTRGQQVTLSCSPISGHRSVSWYQQTPGQGLQFLFEYFSETQRNKGNFPGRFSGRQFSNSRSEMNVSTLELGDSALYLCASSLEVHNSPLHFGNGTRLTVT.

The J gene is TRBJ2-7, the V gene TRBV6-5; 8 bases align to TRBD1. The CDR3 loop spans 14 amino acids. V was pared by 1 base and J by 7 bases, with 6 bases of the junction left unmatched. Germline V lookup: CDR1 MNHEY, CDR2 SVGAGI. CDR3 sequence reads: CASSYWQGAREQYF. The CDR3 nucleotides read TGTGCCAGCAGTTACTGGCAGGGGGCGCGGGAGCAGTACTTC.

The genes are TRBV25-1 and TRBJ2-7; no clear D. Germline V gene sequence: CDR1 MGHDK, CDR2 SYGVNS. The CDR3 extends over 13 amino acids. With 2 bases removed from V and 6 bases from J, the gap between germline ends came to 11 bases. The CDR3 coding sequence is TGTGCCAGCAGTGAAGCTTCCCCACGCGAGCAGTACTTC. This sequence encodes CASSEASPREQYF.

This clone showed up just once. V gene TRBV27 combines with J gene TRBJ2-2, with D hard to call. The germline V and J ends were trimmed by 1 base and 1 base, with 4 bases remaining between them. Germline V gene data show CDR1 as MNHEY and CDR2 as SMNVEV (reference sequence). There are 14 residues in the CDR3. This chain's CDR3 is CASSLLLNTGELFF. The CDR3 DNA sequence: TGTGCCAGCAGTTTATTACTGAACACCGGGGAGCTGTTTTTT.

The CDR3 region has the DNA TGTGCCAGCTCACCACCCCCAGGGGGGGTTCTTAATGAAAAACTGTTTTTT. Translated, it gives CASSPPPGGVLNEKLFF. The J gene is TRBJ1-4, the V gene TRBV18; 7 bases line up with TRBD1. The CDR3 has 17 residues. Per the germline V gene, CDR1 is KGHSH and CDR2 is LQKENI. Losses at the gene ends were 0 bases for V and 4 bases for J; bases not matched to a gene: 8.

The genes are TRBV2 and TRBJ1-5; no firm D call. Germline lookup yields CDR1 SNHLY and CDR2 FYNNEI. The CDR3 spans 17 residues. V gave up 2 bases and J gave up 0 bases, with 14 bases separating them. The CDR3, as DNA: TGTGCCAGCAGTGAAATCGAGGAGGGATATAGCAATCAGCCCCAGCATTTT. Translating it yields CASSEIEEGYSNQPQHF.

V gene TRBV25-1 combines with J gene TRBJ1-2; maybe TRBD1 (6 bases). Deletions cut 7 bases from V and 6 bases from J, with 30 bases between. CDR1 is MGHDK and CDR2 is SYGVNS in the germline V gene. This CDR3 contains 18 residues. CDR3 loop: CASKRPGVEQGRSDGYTF. The CDR3 nucleotides are TGTGCCAGCAAGCGTCCCGGGGTCGAACAGGGACGTAGTGATGGCTACACCTTC.

For the CDR3, the DNA is TGTGCCAGCAGTAGCGGGGCAAGCACAGATACGCAGTATTTT. This translates into CASSSGASTDTQYF. V is TRBV6-1 and J is TRBJ2-3; TRBD2 aligns across 7 bases. The germline V gene encodes CDR1 MNHNS and CDR2 SASEGT. The CDR3 length is 14 residues. V dropped 5 bases and J dropped 0; count of bases not matched to a gene: 2.

The rearrangement joins TRBV5-1 to TRBJ2-7, with 13 positions matching TRBD2. CDR1 and CDR2 from the germline V gene are SGHRS and YFSETQ. The CDR3 runs to 14 residues. The ends lost 4 bases at V and 7 bases at J; junction bases unmatched: 5. Here the CDR3 DNA reads TGCGCCAGCAGCACCGGACTAGCGGGAGTGGAGCAGTACTTC. This translates into CASSTGLAGVEQYF.

This rearrangement joins TRBV5-6 to TRBJ1-5; D call uncertain. Germline CDR1 SGHDT, CDR2 YYEEEE. This CDR3 has 13 amino acids. The V end was cut by 4 bases, the J end by 2 bases, with 7 bases between. The CDR3 nucleotides read TGTGCCAGCAGCCAGCGGGGCAATCAGCCCCAGCATTTT. It yields the protein CASSQRGNQPQHF. The whole variable domain, remainder taken from reference TRBV5-6 and TRBJ1-5, is DAGVTQSPTHLIKTRGQQVTLRCSPKSGHDTVSWYQQALGQGPQFIFQYYEEEERQRGNFPDRFSGHQFPNYSSELNVNALLLGDSALYLCASSQRGNQPQHFGDGTRLSIL.

The chain joins TRBV4-1 to TRBJ2-6, with D unresolved. In germline, CDR1 is MGHRA, CDR2 YSYEKL. The CDR3 totals 16 residues. Trimming left V 0 bases short and J 1 base short, with 7 bases between. The CDR3 DNA reads as TGCGCCAGCAGCCAAGATAGATCTTCTGGGGCCAACGTCCTGACTTTC. This codes for CASSQDRSSGANVLTF.

The chain links TRBV28 to TRBJ2-7; 8 nucleotides agree with TRBD2. The J segment lost 2 bases and the V segment lost 3 bases, leaving 6 bases of the junction unmatched. Looked up from germline, CDR1 is MDHEN and CDR2 is SYDVKM. This CDR3 is 15 amino acids long. CDR3 nucleotide sequence: TGTGCCAGCAGTTTGAGCGGGAGTCTCCCCTACGAGCAGTACTTC. This codes for CASSLSGSLPYEQYF.

CDR3 amino acids: CASSLSGRNNYGYTF. The DNA for the CDR3 is TGTGCCAGCAGTCTGTCGGGACGGAATAACTATGGCTACACCTTC. The gene calls are TRBV27 and TRBJ1-2; D might be TRBD1 (5 bases). Trimming removed 5 bases at V and 1 base at J, with 14 bases between. This CDR3 is 15 amino acids long. Germline V gives CDR1 MNHEY, CDR2 SMNVEV (reference sequence).

Only one count was recorded for this clone. The chain joins TRBV28 to TRBJ2-5; tentatively, D is TRBD2 (5 bases). The DNA matches TRBJ2-7 better at its end, which makes the J call doubtful. The CDR3 sequence is 15 residues long. Germline CDR1 is MDHEN and CDR2 is SYDVKM. CDR3 bases: TGTGCCAGCAGTCCCCCTCCCCCGGGGACCTACGAGCAGTACTTC. Translated: CASSPPPPGTYEQYF.

This clone was detected once. The V and J genes are TRBV19 and TRBJ2-7, with no clear D. The ends were cut back, 5 bases at V and 7 bases at J, with 21 bases in the middle. This CDR3 is built from 15 residues. The V gene's germline CDR1 is LNHDA and CDR2 SQIVND (reference sequence). CDR3 in DNA: TGTGCCAGTAGTCCCAGGCAGACACGGGCGGAAGAGCAGTACTTC. Its translation: CASSPRQTRAEEQYF. Full variable domain (missing parts from reference TRBV19 and TRBJ2-7): DGGITQSPKYLFRKEGQNVTLSCEQNLNHDAMYWYRQDPGQGLRLIYYSQIVNDFQKGDIAEGYSVSREKKESFPLTVTSAQKNPTAFYLCASSPRQTRAEEQYFGPGTRLTVT.

This clone was seen only once. The chain joins TRBV25-1 to TRBJ2-6; D ambiguous. Germline CDR1 is MGHDK and CDR2 is SYGVNS. The CDR3 totals 18 residues. The V end was cut by 3 bases, the J end by 0 bases, with 15 bases between. The CDR3 spells CASSDPTSLPSGANVLTF. The DNA for the CDR3 is TGTGCCAGCAGTGATCCGACAAGTTTGCCCTCTGGGGCCAACGTCCTGACTTTC.

This chain uses TRBV18 with TRBJ2-1; 9 nucleotides match TRBD1. With 6 bases clipped from V and 1 base from J, the junction kept 4 bases outside the gene matches. This CDR3 has 15 residues. Germline CDR1 reads KGHSH; CDR2 reads LQKENI. CDR3 loop: CASSAGQGSYNEQFF. The DNA of the CDR3 is TGTGCCAGCTCGGCAGGACAGGGGTCCTACAATGAGCAGTTCTTC.

The V call is TRBV5-1, the J call TRBJ2-3; 8 nucleotides line up with TRBD2. J lost 2 bases, V lost 4 bases, and 9 bases had no gene match. This CDR3 is 16 amino acids long. Germline CDR1 and CDR2: SGHRS and YFSETQ. This CDR3 reads CASSGPTSALTDTQYF. The CDR3 DNA follows: TGCGCCAGCAGCGGACCGACTAGCGCACTCACAGATACGCAGTATTTT.

The count of this clone is one. The genes are TRBV5-4 and TRBJ2-6; D might be TRBD2 (6 bases). The ends were cut back, 2 bases at V and 0 bases at J, with 12 bases in the middle. The length of the CDR3 is 17 residues. Germline V lookup: CDR1 SGHNT, CDR2 YYREEE (reference sequence). This chain's CDR3 is CASSFGGSGSGANVLTF. Here the CDR3 DNA reads TGTGCCAGCAGCTTTGGGGGGAGCGGCTCTGGGGCCAACGTCCTGACTTTC.

In regard to this clone: Germline is not matched at one junction end, which may reflect a read error. The chain joins TRBV6-1 to TRBJ2-1; D may correspond to TRBD1 or TRBD2 (6 bases each). CDR1 and CDR2 from the germline V gene are MNHNS and SASEGT. This CDR3 contains 13 residues. DNA of the CDR3: TGTGCCAGCACTGGGGGGCCGACAGTTTTTCTTCTCTTC. It is translated as CASTGGPTVFLLF.

V and J are TRBV5-1 and TRBJ2-7; D may be TRBD2 (7 bases). This CDR3 has 16 residues. Between the trimmed V and J ends, which lost 4 bases and 3 bases, there was a span of 20 bases. Germline loops: CDR1 SGHRS, CDR2 YFSETQ. The CDR3: CASSPEGGQGHYEQYF. The DNA for the CDR3 is TGCGCCAGCAGCCCCGAGGGGGGGCAGGGCCACTACGAGCAGTACTTC. Together with reference TRBV5-1 and TRBJ2-7, the CDR3 gives the full variable domain: KAGVTQTPRYLIKTRGQQVTLSCSPISGHRSVSWYQQTPGQGLQFLFEYFSETQRNKGNFPGRFSGRQFSNSRSEMNVSTLELGDSALYLCASSPEGGQGHYEQYFGPGTRLTVT.

The rearrangement joins TRBV7-2 to TRBJ2-7, with D possibly being TRBD2 (5 bases). V lost 5 bases and J 7 bases, leaving 9 bases between the germline ends. Germline-derived CDR1 and CDR2 are SGHTA and FQGNSA. The CDR3 sequence is 11 residues long. In DNA, the CDR3 is TGTGCCAGCAGCAACCGGGGAGAGCAGTACTTC. Translating gives CASSNRGEQYF.